Shown below are 10 T cell receptor beta chains from a single sample sequenced in a study of response to subunit inactivated influenza vaccine. Each CDR3 protein is one row after TCRdb ran MiXCR on the RT-PCR reads. The data hold fewer than 700,000 distinct CDR3 sequences, with 10% to 15% observed a single time. Sequencing was performed on PBMCs from blood, taken around seven weeks after vaccination. These receptors were taken from a man in his forties or fifties who received an inactivated influenza vaccine.

This clonotype has a handful of counts. CDR3 amino acids: CATSRDRQGRTGELFF. The CDR3 coding sequence is TGTGCCACCAGCAGAGATCGGCAGGGAAGGACCGGGGAGCTGTTTTTT. J is TRBJ2-2 and V is TRBV15; D may be TRBD1 (5 bases). The CDR3 loop spans 16 amino acids. Germline V gene lookup returns CDR1 LNHNV and CDR2 YYDKDF (reference sequence). V was clipped by 0 bases and J by 5 bases, with 13 bases between them.

This clonotype has a count of ten or more. The chain recombines TRBV4-3 with TRBJ2-1, with TRBD2 matching 8 bases. J lost 4 bases, V lost 2 bases, and 4 bases had no gene match. This CDR3 is 15 amino acids long. CDR1 LGHNA and CDR2 YSLEER come from the germline V gene. The CDR3 here is CASSQSSGDYNEQFF. In DNA form, the CDR3 reads TGCGCCAGCAGCCAAAGTAGCGGGGATTACAATGAGCAGTTCTTC.

The genes are TRBV12-3 or TRBV12-4 and TRBJ2-7; tentative D call: TRBD1 (6 bases). V was shortened by 1 base and J by 5 bases, with 12 bases between the two germline ends. This CDR3 comprises 14 residues. CDR3 sequence reads: CASSLVEQGDEQYF. The CDR3 region has the DNA TGTGCCAGCAGTTTAGTGGAACAGGGAGACGAGCAGTACTTC.

There are many counts of this clonotype. The chain combines TRBV12-3 or TRBV12-4 with TRBJ1-2; 7 bases fit TRBD1. There are 15 residues in the CDR3. V trimming: 4 bases; J trimming: 4 bases; junction bases outside the gene matches: 9. CDR3 in amino acids: CASSSSPGTAYGYTF. The CDR3 coding sequence is TGTGCCAGCAGTTCTTCCCCCGGGACAGCCTATGGCTACACCTTC.

This chain joins TRBV7-8 and TRBJ2-1, with 13 bases aligning to TRBD2. V lost 1 base and J lost 7; bases outside the gene matches: 7. The CDR3 runs 17 residues. CDR1 and CDR2 from the germline V gene are SGHVS and FQNEAQ. The CDR3 region is CASSLVVGLAGENEQFF. The CDR3 bases are TGTGCCAGCAGCTTAGTAGTTGGACTAGCGGGAGAAAATGAGCAGTTCTTC. The full variable domain, with the rest looked up from reference TRBV7-8 and TRBJ2-1, is GAGVSQSPRYKVAKRGQDVALRCDPISGHVSLFWYQQALGQGPEFLTYFQNEAQLDKSGLPSDRFFAERPEGSVSTLKIQRTQQEDSAVYLCASSLVVGLAGENEQFFGPGTRLTVL.

This clonotype was observed a few times. The CDR3, as DNA: TGTGCCAGCAGCGTAGGGGTAGCCGGGGAGCTGTTTTTT. Encoded protein: CASSVGVAGELFF. V gene TRBV9 combines with J gene TRBJ2-2; D gene uncertain. Germline CDR1 reads SGDLS; CDR2 reads YYNGEE. The CDR3 covers 13 residues. Trimming took off 0 bases at V and 6 bases at J, with 6 bases between the two ends.

V is TRBV15 and J is TRBJ2-1; 9 bases are a match to TRBD2. Germline lookup yields CDR1 LNHNV and CDR2 YYDKDF (reference sequence). The CDR3 consists of 16 residues. V was pared by 1 base and J by 9 bases, with 10 bases of the junction left unmatched. The DNA of the CDR3 is TGTGCCACCAGCAGAGCAATCGGCGGGAGGGCCGCTGAGCAGTTCTTC. Translation gives CATSRAIGGRAAEQFF.

This clonotype was recorded a few times. This chain links TRBV7-9 with TRBJ2-1; D perhaps matches TRBD2 (5 bases). CDR1 is SEHNR, CDR2 FQNEAQ, per germline (reference sequence). Trimming took 1 base from V and 1 from J, leaving 14 bases between them. This CDR3 comprises 17 residues. The DNA of the CDR3 is TGTGCCAGCAGCTTAGGATTTGTCGAGCGGTCCTACAATGAGCAGTTCTTC. Translating it yields CASSLGFVERSYNEQFF.

This clonotype occurred a few times. J is TRBJ2-1 and V is TRBV3-1; 8 nucleotides match TRBD2. The CDR3 is made up of 17 amino acids. Germline V gives CDR1 LGHDT, CDR2 YNNKEL (reference sequence). The trim removed 4 bases at V and 7 bases at J, leaving 15 bases unmatched. CDR3 in DNA: TGTGCCAGCAGCCCCTTTATCTGGCGGGGGGCGATAAATGAGCAGTTCTTC. It translates to CASSPFIWRGAINEQFF.

V is TRBV6-5 and J is TRBJ2-1; D may match TRBD1 or TRBD2 (6 bases each). V shed 4 bases and J shed 2 bases, with 12 bases lying between them. The germline V gene has CDR1 MNHEY and CDR2 SVGAGI. The CDR3 runs to 15 residues. CDR3 sequence reads: CASSSGAATYNEQFF. The CDR3 coding sequence is TGTGCCAGCAGTTCGGGGGCCGCGACCTACAATGAGCAGTTCTTC.